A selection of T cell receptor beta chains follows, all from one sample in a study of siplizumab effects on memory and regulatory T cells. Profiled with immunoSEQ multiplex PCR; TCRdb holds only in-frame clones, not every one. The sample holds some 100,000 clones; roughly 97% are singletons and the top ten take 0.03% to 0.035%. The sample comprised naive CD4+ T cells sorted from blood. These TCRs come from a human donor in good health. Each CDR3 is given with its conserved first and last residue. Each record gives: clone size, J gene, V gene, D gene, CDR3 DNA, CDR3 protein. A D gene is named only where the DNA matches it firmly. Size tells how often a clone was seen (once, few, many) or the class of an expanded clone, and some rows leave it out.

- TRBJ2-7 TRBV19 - TGTGCCAGCAGTGGGCGGGGTTCGGCCTACGAGCAGTACTTC CASSGRGSAYEQYF
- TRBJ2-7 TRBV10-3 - TGTGCCATCCTGGACCGGGCGGTGCGTGAGCAGTACTTC CAILDRAVREQYF
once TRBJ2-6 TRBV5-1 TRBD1 TGCGCCAGCAGCGCGCTGACAGGGGAGCCTGGGGCCAACGTCCTGACTTTC CASSALTGEPGANVLTF
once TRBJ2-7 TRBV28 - TGTGCCAGCAGTTTTCTTATTAAAGCCCCACAGACTAGCTACGAGCAGTACTTC CASSFLIKAPQTSYEQYF
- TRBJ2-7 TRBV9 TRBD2 TGTGCCAGCAGCGTAGGCGGGGGGGACTACTACGAGCAGTACTTC CASSVGGGDYYEQYF
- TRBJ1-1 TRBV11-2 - TGTGCCAGCAGCTTAGATCAGGGCACAGCTTTCTTT CASSLDQGTAFF
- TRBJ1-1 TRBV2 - TGTGCCAGCAGTTGGAGCAACGCCTTAAGTGAAGCTTTCTTT CASSWSNALSEAFF
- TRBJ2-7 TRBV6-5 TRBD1 TGTGCCAGCAGTTACTCGAAGGGACAGGGAACCGAGCAGTACTTC CASSYSKGQGTEQYF
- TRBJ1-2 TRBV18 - TGTGCCAGCTCACCAGCTACCACAGGGATAGGAGGCTACACCTTC CASSPATTGIGGYTF
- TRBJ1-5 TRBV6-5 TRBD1 TGTGCCAGCAGCCCGACAGGGCTGGGCAATCAGCCCCAGCATTTT CASSPTGLGNQPQHF
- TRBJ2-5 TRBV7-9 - TGTGCCAGCAGCTTAGGGACCCAGGGGGAGACCCAGTACTTC CASSLGTQGETQYF
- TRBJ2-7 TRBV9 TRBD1 TGTGCCAGCAGCGTAGCAGTTGCGCCGGGACAGGGTAGACCCAGCTCCTACGAGCAGTACTTC CASSVAVAPGQGRPSSYEQYF
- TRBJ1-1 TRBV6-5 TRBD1 TGTGCCAGCAGGACAGGGGGCGTCACTGAAGCTTTCTTT CASRTGGVTEAFF
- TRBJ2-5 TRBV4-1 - TGCGCCAGCAGCCAAGTAACGGGAGAGACCCAGTACTTC CASSQVTGETQYF
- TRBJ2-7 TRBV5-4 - TGTGCCAGCAGCTTCAACTCCTACGAGCAGTACTTC CASSFNSYEQYF
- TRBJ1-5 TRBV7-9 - TGTGCCAGCAGCTTGCAGGGGTTGCAGCCCCAGCATTTT CASSLQGLQPQHF
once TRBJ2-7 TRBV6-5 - TGTGCCAGCAGGAGGGGGAGGGGATCCTACGAGCAGTACTTC CASRRGRGSYEQYF
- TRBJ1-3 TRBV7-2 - TGTGCCAGCAGCCGACAGAAGGATGGAAACACCATATATTTT CASSRQKDGNTIYF
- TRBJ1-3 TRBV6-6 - TGTGCCAGCAGTTACACCTTAGACAGCTCTGGAAACACCATATATTTT CASSYTLDSSGNTIYF
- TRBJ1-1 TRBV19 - TGTGCCAGTAGCCTAGGGAGGGGCACTGAAGCTTTCTTT CASSLGRGTEAFF
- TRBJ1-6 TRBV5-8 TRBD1 TGTGCCAGCAGCTTCAACTCAGGGGGCGAGGGATCACCCCTCCACTTT CASSFNSGGEGSPLHF
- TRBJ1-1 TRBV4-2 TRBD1 TGTGCCAGCAGCCAAGAGGGACAGGGGGACACTGAAGCTTTCTTT CASSQEGQGDTEAFF
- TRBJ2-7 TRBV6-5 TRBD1 TGTGCCAGCAGTGAGGACAGGGTTTCCTACGAGCAGTACTTC CASSEDRVSYEQYF
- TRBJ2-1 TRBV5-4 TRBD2 TGTGCCAGCAGTTCCCGCGGGGGGACCCATGAGCAGTTCTTC CASSSRGGTHEQFF
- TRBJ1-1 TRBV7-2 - TGTGCCAGCAGCTTACGTCAGGGTATCACTGAAGCTTTCTTT CASSLRQGITEAFF
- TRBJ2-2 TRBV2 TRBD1 TGTGCCAGCACCTTGGGACAGTTCGAGCTGTTTTTT CASTLGQFELFF
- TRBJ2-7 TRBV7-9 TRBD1 TGTGCCAGCAGCTCTCCGGGACAGGGTGGCGAGCAGTACTTC CASSSPGQGGEQYF
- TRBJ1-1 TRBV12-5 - TGTGCTAGTGGTAAACAACTAGGGTTGGGGAACACTGAAGCTTTCTTT CASGKQLGLGNTEAFF
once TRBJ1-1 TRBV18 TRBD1 TGTGCCAGCTCACTTGGCCAGGGGGGGAACACTGAAGCTTTCTTT CASSLGQGGNTEAFF
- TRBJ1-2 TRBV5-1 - TGCGCCAGCAGCGGGGACGGCAGCCTAAAGCCTCTCTATGGCTACACCTTC CASSGDGSLKPLYGYTF
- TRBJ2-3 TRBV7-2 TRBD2 TGTGCCAGCAGCTTAACTCTAGCGGGGGGTTGGGATACGCAGTATTTT CASSLTLAGGWDTQYF
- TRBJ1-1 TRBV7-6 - TGTGCCAGCAGCTTATTGCGGGCTGAAGCTTTCTTT CASSLLRAEAFF
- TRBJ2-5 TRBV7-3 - TGTGCCAGCAGCTTAATTCAGCAAGAGACCCAGTACTTC CASSLIQQETQYF
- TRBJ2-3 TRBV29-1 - TGCAGCGTTCAAATCCAGCCAGATACGCAGTATTTT CSVQIQPDTQYF
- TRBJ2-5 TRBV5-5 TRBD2 TGTGCCAGCAGCTTTAGCGGGGGGACTCAAGAGACCCAGTACTTC CASSFSGGTQETQYF
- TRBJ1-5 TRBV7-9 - TGTGCCAGCAGCTCCGCTAATCAGCCCCAGCATTTT CASSSANQPQHF
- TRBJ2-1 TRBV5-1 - TGCGCCAGCAGCTTGGCGGCGGACCCCTACAATGAGCAGTTCTTC CASSLAADPYNEQFF
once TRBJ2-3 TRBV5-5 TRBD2 TGTGCCAGCAGCCTAACGACTAGCGGGGCCGATACGCAGTATTTT CASSLTTSGADTQYF
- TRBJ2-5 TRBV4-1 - TGCGCCAGCAGCCAAGCCTTCGGCCAGGGCATTACAATGAGGACGCAGTACTTC CASSQAFGQGITMRTQYF
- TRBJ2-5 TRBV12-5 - TGTGCTGCAACGTCGGCTACCCAAGAGACCCAGTACTTC CAATSATQETQYF
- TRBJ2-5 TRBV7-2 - TGTGCCAGCAGCTTAGTGGTGGGGGCGCAGACCCAGTACTTC CASSLVVGAQTQYF
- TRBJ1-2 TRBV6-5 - TGTGCCAGCAGTTACCCGCTAAACTATGGCTACACCTTC CASSYPLNYGYTF
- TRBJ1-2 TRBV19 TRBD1 TGTGCCAGTACCCGGGACAGGGGTTGGGATGGCTACACCTTC CASTRDRGWDGYTF
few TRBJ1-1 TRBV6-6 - TGTGCCAGCAGTTACTCAATGATAGGAACTGAAGCTTTCTTT CASSYSMIGTEAFF
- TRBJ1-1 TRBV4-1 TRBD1 TGCGCCAGCAGCCAGCCGGACAGGACTGAAGCTTTCTTT CASSQPDRTEAFF
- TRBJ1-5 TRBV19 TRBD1 TGTGCCAGTAGTATATGGACAGGGATCGATCAGCCCCAGCATTTT CASSIWTGIDQPQHF
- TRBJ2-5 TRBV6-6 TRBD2 TGTGCCACCAGACTAGCGGGGGGGCAAGAGACCCAGTACTTC CATRLAGGQETQYF
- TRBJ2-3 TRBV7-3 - TGTGCCAGCAGCTTATCCACAGATACGCAGTATTTT CASSLSTDTQYF